A selection of T cell receptor beta chains follows, all from one sample in a study of beta chain features in type 1 diabetes. Assay used: immunoSEQ multiplex PCR; TCRdb lists only in-frame clones, some missing. The sample carries approximately 150,000 clones, about 10% recorded once. Sequenced input: naive CD4+ T cells from blood. All receptors come from a man between 18 and 35 years old in good health. CDR3s include the opening cysteine and the closing phenylalanine or tryptophan. A D gene is named only where the DNA matches it firmly. Size values are once, few and many counts, or a class for expanded clones, and some rows have none.

V gene: TRBV2; clone size: NA; J gene: TRBJ2-5; D gene: TRBD1; CDR3 protein: CASSPGQIQETQYF; CDR3 DNA: TGTGCCAGCAGCCCGGGACAGATCCAAGAGACCCAGTACTTC
V gene: TRBV27; clone size: NA; J gene: TRBJ2-2; D gene: TRBD2; CDR3 protein: CASSPRTSGNTGELFF; CDR3 DNA: TGTGCCAGCAGTCCGCGGACTAGCGGGAACACCGGGGAGCTGTTTTTT
V gene: TRBV28; clone size: few; J gene: TRBJ1-2; D gene: TRBD1; CDR3 protein: CASSAVLGQPFSFYGYTF; CDR3 DNA: TGTGCCAGCAGTGCGGTGTTGGGACAGCCCTTTTCCTTCTATGGCTACACCTTC
V gene: TRBV11-3; clone size: few; J gene: TRBJ2-7; D gene: NA; CDR3 protein: CASSAGRDYEQYF; CDR3 DNA: TGTGCCAGCAGCGCGGGCCGGGACTACGAGCAGTACTTC
V gene: TRBV15; clone size: NA; J gene: TRBJ2-7; D gene: TRBD1; CDR3 protein: CATSRGTGVSYEQYF; CDR3 DNA: TGTGCCACCAGCAGAGGGACAGGGGTTTCCTACGAGCAGTACTTC
V gene: TRBV9; clone size: NA; J gene: TRBJ1-4; D gene: TRBD1; CDR3 protein: CASSDDPGGNSREKLFF; CDR3 DNA: TGTGCCAGCAGCGATGACCCAGGGGGGAATTCGAGGGAAAAACTGTTTTTT
V gene: TRBV5-1; clone size: NA; J gene: TRBJ2-3; D gene: NA; CDR3 protein: CASSFRTGTDTQYF; CDR3 DNA: TGCGCCAGCAGCTTCAGGACAGGCACAGATACGCAGTATTTT
V gene: TRBV7-8; clone size: NA; J gene: TRBJ2-3; D gene: TRBD1; CDR3 protein: CASFGGTGGSTDTQYF; CDR3 DNA: TGTGCCAGTTTTGGAGGGACAGGGGGGAGCACAGATACGCAGTATTTT
V gene: TRBV11-3; clone size: few; J gene: TRBJ2-2; D gene: NA; CDR3 protein: CASSLGQATGELFF; CDR3 DNA: TGTGCCAGCAGCTTAGGGCAGGCGACCGGGGAGCTGTTTTTT
V gene: TRBV7-2; clone size: NA; J gene: TRBJ1-5; D gene: NA; CDR3 protein: CASSPNAGQPQHF; CDR3 DNA: TGTGCCAGCAGCCCTAATGCAGGTCAGCCCCAGCATTTT
V gene: TRBV28; clone size: NA; J gene: TRBJ2-7; D gene: NA; CDR3 protein: CASSLVGGYEQYF; CDR3 DNA: TGTGCCAGCAGTTTAGTGGGAGGCTACGAGCAGTACTTC
V gene: TRBV27; clone size: few; J gene: TRBJ1-1; D gene: TRBD1; CDR3 protein: CASSRGQGRTEAFF; CDR3 DNA: TGTGCCAGCAGTCGGGGACAGGGGAGGACTGAAGCTTTCTTT
V gene: TRBV4-2; clone size: NA; J gene: TRBJ2-3; D gene: TRBD1; CDR3 protein: CASSQVGRDRGSDTDTQYF; CDR3 DNA: TGTGCCAGCAGCCAAGTCGGTAGGGACAGGGGGTCAGACACAGATACGCAGTATTTT
V gene: TRBV27; clone size: few; J gene: TRBJ1-6; D gene: NA; CDR3 protein: CASTQDRTNSPLHF; CDR3 DNA: TGTGCCAGCACTCAGGACAGAACAAACTCACCCCTCCACTTT
V gene: TRBV19; clone size: NA; J gene: TRBJ2-1; D gene: TRBD1; CDR3 protein: CASRGQGVPSYNEQFF; CDR3 DNA: TGTGCCAGTAGGGGACAGGGGGTTCCTTCCTACAATGAGCAGTTCTTC
V gene: TRBV2; clone size: NA; J gene: TRBJ1-6; D gene: TRBD1; CDR3 protein: CASSYRGGSPLHF; CDR3 DNA: TGTGCCAGCAGTTACAGGGGTGGGTCACCCCTCCACTTT
V gene: TRBV7-3; clone size: NA; J gene: TRBJ2-1; D gene: TRBD1; CDR3 protein: CASSRGGTGGDEQFF; CDR3 DNA: TGTGCCAGCAGCCGAGGTGGGACAGGGGGGGATGAGCAGTTCTTC
V gene: TRBV9; clone size: NA; J gene: TRBJ2-3; D gene: TRBD2; CDR3 protein: CASSVVSGGLPDTQYF; CDR3 DNA: TGTGCCAGCAGCGTAGTGAGCGGGGGGCTGCCAGATACGCAGTATTTT
V gene: TRBV27; clone size: few; J gene: TRBJ1-6; D gene: TRBD1; CDR3 protein: CASSLKGAEYNSPLHF; CDR3 DNA: TGTGCCAGCAGTTTAAAGGGGGCTGAATATAATTCACCCCTCCACTTT
V gene: TRBV4-3; clone size: NA; J gene: TRBJ2-3; D gene: TRBD2; CDR3 protein: CASSQDTGGVDTQYF; CDR3 DNA: TGCGCCAGCAGCCAAGATACGGGGGGAGTTGATACGCAGTATTTT
V gene: TRBV15; clone size: NA; J gene: TRBJ1-5; D gene: NA; CDR3 protein: CATSRELGSNQPQHF; CDR3 DNA: TGTGCCACCAGCAGAGAGCTAGGTAGCAATCAGCCCCAGCATTTT
V gene: TRBV9; clone size: NA; J gene: TRBJ2-1; D gene: TRBD1; CDR3 protein: CASNPRGGRYNEQFF; CDR3 DNA: TGTGCCAGCAACCCCCGAGGGGGCAGGTACAATGAGCAGTTCTTC